This TCR beta chain was identified in a study of blood T cell repertoires in COVID-19. Germline V CDR1 and CDR2: WSHSY, SAAADI. V dropped 3 bases and J dropped 7 bases, with 12 bases sitting between them. This CDR3 has 13 residues. This clone was recorded only once. TCRdb keeps only in-frame clones here, not all; method: immunoSEQ multiplex PCR. The sample holds about 270,000 clones, approximately 89% seen once. This sequence originates from a woman under 30 who had recovered from COVID-19. The J gene is TRBJ1-2, the V gene TRBV10-2, with D tentatively TRBD1 (6 bases). The sequenced sample was PBMCs or T cells enriched from blood (not recorded which). In DNA form, the CDR3 reads TGCGCCAGCAGTGACACAGGGCTACGTGGCTACACCTTC. This sequence encodes CASSDTGLRGYTF.